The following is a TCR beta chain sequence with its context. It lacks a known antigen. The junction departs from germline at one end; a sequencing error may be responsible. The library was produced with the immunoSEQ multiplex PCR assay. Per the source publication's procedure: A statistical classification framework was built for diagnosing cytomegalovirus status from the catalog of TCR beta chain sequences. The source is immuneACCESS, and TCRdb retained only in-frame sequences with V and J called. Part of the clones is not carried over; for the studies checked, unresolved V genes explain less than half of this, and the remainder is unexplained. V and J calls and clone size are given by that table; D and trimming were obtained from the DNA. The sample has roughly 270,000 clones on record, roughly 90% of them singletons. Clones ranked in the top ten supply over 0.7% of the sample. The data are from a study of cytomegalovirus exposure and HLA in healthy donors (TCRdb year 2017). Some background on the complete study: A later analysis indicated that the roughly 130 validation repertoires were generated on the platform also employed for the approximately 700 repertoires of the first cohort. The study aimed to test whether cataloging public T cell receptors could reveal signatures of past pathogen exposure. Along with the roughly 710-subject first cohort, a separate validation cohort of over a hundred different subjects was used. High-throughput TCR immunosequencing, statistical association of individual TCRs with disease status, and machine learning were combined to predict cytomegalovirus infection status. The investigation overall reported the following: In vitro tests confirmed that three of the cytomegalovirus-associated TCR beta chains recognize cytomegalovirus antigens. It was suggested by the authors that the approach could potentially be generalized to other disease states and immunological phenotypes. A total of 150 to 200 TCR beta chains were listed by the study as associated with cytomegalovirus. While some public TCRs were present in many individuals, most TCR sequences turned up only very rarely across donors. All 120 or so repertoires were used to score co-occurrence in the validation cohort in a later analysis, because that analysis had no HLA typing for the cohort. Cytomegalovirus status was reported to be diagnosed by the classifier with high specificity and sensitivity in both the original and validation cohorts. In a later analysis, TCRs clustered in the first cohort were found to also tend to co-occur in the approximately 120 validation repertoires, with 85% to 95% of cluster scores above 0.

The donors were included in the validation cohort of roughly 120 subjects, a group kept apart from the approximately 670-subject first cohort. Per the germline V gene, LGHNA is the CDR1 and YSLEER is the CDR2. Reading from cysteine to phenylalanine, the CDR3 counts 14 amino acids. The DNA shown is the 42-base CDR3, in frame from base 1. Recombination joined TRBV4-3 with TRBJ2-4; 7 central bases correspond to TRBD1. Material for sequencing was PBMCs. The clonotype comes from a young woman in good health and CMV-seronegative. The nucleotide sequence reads TGCGCCAGCAGCCCCGGGACAGATCTAAACCTTCAGTACTTC. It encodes CASSPGTDLNLQYF.